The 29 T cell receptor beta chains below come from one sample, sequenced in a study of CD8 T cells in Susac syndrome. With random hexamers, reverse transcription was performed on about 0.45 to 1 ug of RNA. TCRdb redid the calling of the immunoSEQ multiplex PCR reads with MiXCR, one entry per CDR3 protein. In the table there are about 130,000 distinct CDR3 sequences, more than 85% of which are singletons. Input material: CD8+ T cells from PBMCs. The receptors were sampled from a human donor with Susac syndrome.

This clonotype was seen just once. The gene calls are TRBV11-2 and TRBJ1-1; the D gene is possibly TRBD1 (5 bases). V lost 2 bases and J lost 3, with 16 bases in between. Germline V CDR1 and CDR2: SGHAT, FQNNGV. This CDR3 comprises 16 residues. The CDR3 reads CASSLWVLGVDTEAFF. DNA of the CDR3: TGTGCCAGCAGCTTATGGGTGTTAGGGGTGGACACTGAAGCTTTCTTT.

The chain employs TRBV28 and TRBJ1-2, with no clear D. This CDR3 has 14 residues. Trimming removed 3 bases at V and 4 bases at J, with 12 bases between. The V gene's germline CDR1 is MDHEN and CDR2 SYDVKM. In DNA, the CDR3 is TGTGCCAGCAGTTTCCTTGGGGTAGGCTATGGCTACACCTTC. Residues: CASSFLGVGYGYTF.

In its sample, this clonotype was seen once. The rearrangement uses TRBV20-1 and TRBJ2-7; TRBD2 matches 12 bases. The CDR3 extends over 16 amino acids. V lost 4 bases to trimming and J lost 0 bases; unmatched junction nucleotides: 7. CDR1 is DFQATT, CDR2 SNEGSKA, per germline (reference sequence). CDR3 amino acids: CSAKFLAGGDSYEQYF. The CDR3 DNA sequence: TGCAGTGCTAAGTTCCTAGCGGGAGGGGACTCCTACGAGCAGTACTTC.

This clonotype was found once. In DNA form, the CDR3 reads TGCGCCAGCAGCCAGCCCACAGGAGGCACAGATACGCAGTATTTT. As protein: CASSQPTGGTDTQYF. This chain connects TRBV4-1 to TRBJ2-3; maybe TRBD1 (5 bases). Germline V CDR1 and CDR2: MGHRA, YSYEKL. V was shortened by 3 bases and J by 1 base, with 11 bases between the two germline ends. The CDR3 length is 15 residues.

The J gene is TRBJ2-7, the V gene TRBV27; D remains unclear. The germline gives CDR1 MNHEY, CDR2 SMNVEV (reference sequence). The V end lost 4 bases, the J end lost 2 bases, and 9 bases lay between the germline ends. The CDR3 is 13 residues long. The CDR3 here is CASSYGLTYEQYF. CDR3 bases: TGTGCCAGCAGTTATGGGTTGACCTACGAGCAGTACTTC.

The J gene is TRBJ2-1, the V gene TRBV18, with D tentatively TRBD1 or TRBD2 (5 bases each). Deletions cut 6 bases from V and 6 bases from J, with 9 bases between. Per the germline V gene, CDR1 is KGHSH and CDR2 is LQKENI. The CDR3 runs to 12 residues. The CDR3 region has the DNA TGTGCCAGCTCGTATGGGACCAATGAGCAGTTCTTC. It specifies CASSYGTNEQFF.

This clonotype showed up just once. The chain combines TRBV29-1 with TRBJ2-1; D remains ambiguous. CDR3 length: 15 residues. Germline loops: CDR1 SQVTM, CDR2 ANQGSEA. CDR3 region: CRESCRLGSYNEQFF. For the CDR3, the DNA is TGCAGGGAGTCTTGTCGGTTAGGCTCCTACAATGAGCAGTTCTTC.

This chain's CDR3 is CASSQEASAYEQYF. Here the CDR3 DNA reads TGCGCCAGCAGCCAAGAGGCTAGCGCATACGAGCAGTACTTC. V and J are TRBV4-1 and TRBJ2-7; TRBD2 might be the D (6 bases). CDR1 and CDR2 (germline): MGHRA, YSYEKL. The germline V and J ends were trimmed by 0 bases and 4 bases, with 10 bases remaining between them. The CDR3 totals 14 residues.

CDR3 protein: CASSQSSGIPPYEQYF. CDR3 DNA: TGTGCCAGCAGCCAATCCTCCGGGATACCTCCCTACGAGCAGTACTTC. This chain links TRBV3-1 with TRBJ2-7, with D possibly matching TRBD2 (5 bases). Germline CDR1 is LGHDT and CDR2 is YNNKEL (reference sequence). The ends were cut back, 2 bases at V and 2 bases at J, with 16 bases in the middle. The length of the CDR3 is 16 residues.

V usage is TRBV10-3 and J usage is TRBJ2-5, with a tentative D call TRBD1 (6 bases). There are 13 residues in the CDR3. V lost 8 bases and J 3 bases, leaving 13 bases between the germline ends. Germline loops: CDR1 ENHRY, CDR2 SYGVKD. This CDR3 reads CAIGPPGEETQYF. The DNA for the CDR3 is TGTGCCATCGGTCCTCCAGGGGAAGAGACCCAGTACTTC.

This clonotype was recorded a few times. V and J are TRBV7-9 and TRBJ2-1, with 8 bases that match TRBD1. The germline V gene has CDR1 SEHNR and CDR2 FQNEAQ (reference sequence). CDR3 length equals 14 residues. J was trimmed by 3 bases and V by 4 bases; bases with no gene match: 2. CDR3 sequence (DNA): TGTGCCAGCAGCTATGGACAGGGCTACAATGAGCAGTTCTTC. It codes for CASSYGQGYNEQFF.

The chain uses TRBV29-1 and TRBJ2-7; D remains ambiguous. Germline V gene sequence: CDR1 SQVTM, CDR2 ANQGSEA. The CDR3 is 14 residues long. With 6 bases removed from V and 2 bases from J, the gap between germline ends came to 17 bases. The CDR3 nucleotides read TGCAGCGTCCAAACAGATACCCATCCCTACGAGCAGTACTTC. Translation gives CSVQTDTHPYEQYF.

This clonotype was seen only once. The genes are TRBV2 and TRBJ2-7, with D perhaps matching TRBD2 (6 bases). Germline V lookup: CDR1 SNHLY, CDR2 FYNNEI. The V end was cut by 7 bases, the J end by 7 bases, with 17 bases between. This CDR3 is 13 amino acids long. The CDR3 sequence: CASTSLASWEQYF. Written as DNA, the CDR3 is TGTGCCAGCACTTCGCTAGCGTCCTGGGAGCAGTACTTC.

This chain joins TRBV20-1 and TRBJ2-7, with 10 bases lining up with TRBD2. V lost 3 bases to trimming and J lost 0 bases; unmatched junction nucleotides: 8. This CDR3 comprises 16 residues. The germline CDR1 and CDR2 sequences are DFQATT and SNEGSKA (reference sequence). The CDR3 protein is CSASLGLAVFSYEQYF. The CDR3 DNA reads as TGCAGTGCTAGCCTCGGACTAGCGGTTTTCTCCTACGAGCAGTACTTC.

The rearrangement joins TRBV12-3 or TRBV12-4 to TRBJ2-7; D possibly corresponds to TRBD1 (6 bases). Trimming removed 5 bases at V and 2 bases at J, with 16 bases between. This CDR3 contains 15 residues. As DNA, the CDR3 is TGTGCCAGCAGTCCGCTACAGGGTCCCCCCTACGAGCAGTACTTC. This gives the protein CASSPLQGPPYEQYF.

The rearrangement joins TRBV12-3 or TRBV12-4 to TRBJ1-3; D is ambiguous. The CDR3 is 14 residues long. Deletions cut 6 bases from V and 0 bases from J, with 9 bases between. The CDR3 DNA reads TGTGCCAGCAGCTACTCCTCCTCTGGAAACACCATATATTTT. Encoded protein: CASSYSSSGNTIYF.

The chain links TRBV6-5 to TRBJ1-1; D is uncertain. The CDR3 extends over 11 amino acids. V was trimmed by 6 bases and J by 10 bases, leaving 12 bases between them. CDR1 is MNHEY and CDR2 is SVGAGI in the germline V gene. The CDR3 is CASRVGRVAFF. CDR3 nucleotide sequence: TGTGCCAGCAGGGTTGGTAGGGTAGCTTTCTTT.

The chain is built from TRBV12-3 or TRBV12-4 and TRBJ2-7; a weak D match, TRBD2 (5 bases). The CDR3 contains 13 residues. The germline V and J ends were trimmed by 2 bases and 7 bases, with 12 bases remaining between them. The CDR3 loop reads CASSLLAAQEQYF. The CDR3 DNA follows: TGTGCCAGCAGTTTACTAGCCGCTCAGGAGCAGTACTTC.

The CDR3, as DNA: TGTGCCAGCAGCCAAGAGGAACAGGGAGGGAACACCATATATTTT. Its protein is CASSQEEQGGNTIYF. This chain links TRBV4-2 with TRBJ1-3; D may be TRBD1 (6 bases). The CDR3 loop spans 15 amino acids. Looked up from germline, CDR1 is LGHNA and CDR2 is YNFKEQ. The V end lost 0 bases, the J end lost 7 bases, and 13 bases lay between the germline ends.

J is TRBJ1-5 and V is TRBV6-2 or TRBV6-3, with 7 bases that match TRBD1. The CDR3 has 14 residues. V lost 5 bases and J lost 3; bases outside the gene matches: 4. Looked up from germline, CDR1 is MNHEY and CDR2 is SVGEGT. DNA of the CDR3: TGTGCCAGCAGTCCGACAGGGACCAATCAGCCCCAGCATTTT. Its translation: CASSPTGTNQPQHF.

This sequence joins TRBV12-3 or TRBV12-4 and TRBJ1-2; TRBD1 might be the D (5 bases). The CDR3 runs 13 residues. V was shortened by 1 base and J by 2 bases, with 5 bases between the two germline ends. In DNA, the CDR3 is TGTGCCAGCAGTTTAGGGGACAACTATGGCTACACCTTC. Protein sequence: CASSLGDNYGYTF.

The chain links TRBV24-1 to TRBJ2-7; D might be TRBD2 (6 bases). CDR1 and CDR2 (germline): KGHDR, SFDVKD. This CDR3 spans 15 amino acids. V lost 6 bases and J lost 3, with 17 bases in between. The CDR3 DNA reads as TGTGCCACCAGTCTACTCCGGGGGATTTGCTACGAGCAGTACTTC. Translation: CATSLLRGICYEQYF.

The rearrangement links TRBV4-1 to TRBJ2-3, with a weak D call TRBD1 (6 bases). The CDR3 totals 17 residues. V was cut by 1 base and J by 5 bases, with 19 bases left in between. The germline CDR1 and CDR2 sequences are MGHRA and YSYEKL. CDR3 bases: TGCGCCAGCAGCCAAGGGGGTAGGACAGTATTACAAGATACGCAGTATTTT. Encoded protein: CASSQGGRTVLQDTQYF.

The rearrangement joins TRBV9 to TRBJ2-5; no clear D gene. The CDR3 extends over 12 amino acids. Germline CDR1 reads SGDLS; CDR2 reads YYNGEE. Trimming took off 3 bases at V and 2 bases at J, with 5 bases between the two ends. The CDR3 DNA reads TGTGCCAGCAGCGCCGATCAAGAGACCCAGTACTTC. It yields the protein CASSADQETQYF.

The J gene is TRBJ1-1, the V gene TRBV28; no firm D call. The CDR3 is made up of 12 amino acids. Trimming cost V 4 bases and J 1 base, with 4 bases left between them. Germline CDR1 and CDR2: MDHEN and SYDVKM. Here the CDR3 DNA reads TGTGCCAGCAGTTGGACGAACACTGAAGCTTTCTTT. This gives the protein CASSWTNTEAFF.

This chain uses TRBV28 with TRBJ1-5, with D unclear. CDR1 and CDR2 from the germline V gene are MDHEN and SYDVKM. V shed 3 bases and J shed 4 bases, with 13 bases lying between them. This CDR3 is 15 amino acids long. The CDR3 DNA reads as TGTGCCAGCAGTTTGCCGAACCAACTAAATCAGCCCCAGCATTTT. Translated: CASSLPNQLNQPQHF.

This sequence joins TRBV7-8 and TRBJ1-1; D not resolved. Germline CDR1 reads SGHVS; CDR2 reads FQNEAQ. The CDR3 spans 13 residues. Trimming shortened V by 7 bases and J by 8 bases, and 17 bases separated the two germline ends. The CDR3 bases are TGTGCCAGCAACCGCCTATCAGCGGGAGAAGCTTTCTTT. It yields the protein CASNRLSAGEAFF.

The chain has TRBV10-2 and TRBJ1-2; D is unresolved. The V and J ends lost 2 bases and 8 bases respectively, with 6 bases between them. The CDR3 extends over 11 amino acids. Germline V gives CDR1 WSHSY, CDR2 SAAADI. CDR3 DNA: TGCGCCAGCAGTGAGGGGCGAGGCTACACCTTC. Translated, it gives CASSEGRGYTF.

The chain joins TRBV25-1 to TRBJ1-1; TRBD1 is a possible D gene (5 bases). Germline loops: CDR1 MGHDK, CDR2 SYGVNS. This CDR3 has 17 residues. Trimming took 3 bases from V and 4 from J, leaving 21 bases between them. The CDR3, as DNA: TGTGCCAGCAGTGACACTGAGGGGACGCAGATTATCACTGAAGCTTTCTTT. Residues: CASSDTEGTQIITEAFF. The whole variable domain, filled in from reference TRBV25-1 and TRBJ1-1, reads EADIYQTPRYLVIGTGKKITLECSQTMGHDKMYWYQQDPGMELHLIHYSYGVNSTEKGDLSSESTVSRIRTEHFPLTLESARPSHTSQYLCASSDTEGTQIITEAFFGQGTRLTVV.